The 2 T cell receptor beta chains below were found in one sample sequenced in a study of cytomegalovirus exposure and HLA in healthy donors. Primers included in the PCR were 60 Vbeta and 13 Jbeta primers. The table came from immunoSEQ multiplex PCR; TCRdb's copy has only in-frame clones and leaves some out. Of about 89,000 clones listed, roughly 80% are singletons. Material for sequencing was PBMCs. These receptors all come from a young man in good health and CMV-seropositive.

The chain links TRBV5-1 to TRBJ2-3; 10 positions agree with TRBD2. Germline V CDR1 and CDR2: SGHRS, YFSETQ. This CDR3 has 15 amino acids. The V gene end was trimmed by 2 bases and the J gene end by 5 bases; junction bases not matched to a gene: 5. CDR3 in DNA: TGCGCCAGCAGCTTTCCTAGCGGGGGTATAGATACGCAGTATTTT. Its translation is CASSFPSGGIDTQYF.

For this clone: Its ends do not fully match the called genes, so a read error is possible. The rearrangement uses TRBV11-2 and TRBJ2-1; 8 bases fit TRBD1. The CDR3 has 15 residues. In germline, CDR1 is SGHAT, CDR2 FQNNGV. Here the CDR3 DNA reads TGTGCCAGCAGTTTAGGACAGGGCTCCTACAATGAGCAGTTCTTC. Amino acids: CASSLGQGSYNEQFF.